These 32 T cell receptor beta chains came from one sample sequenced in a study of T-cell reconstitution after alpha-beta-depleted transplantation in children. Unique molecular identifiers were incorporated into the prepared TCRbeta library. TCRdb re-called the PCR reads with MiXCR, one entry per CDR3 protein. The profile shows more than 550,000 distinct CDR3 sequences, roughly a tenth of them singletons. Sequenced here: PBMCs from the stem cell graft donor, sampled from the stem cell graft. Receptor source: a human donor who donated a stem cell graft to a child with acute myeloid leukemia.

This clonotype was seen more than once but under ten times. Written as DNA, the CDR3 is TGTGCCAGCAGCCCCTCAGGACTAGCGGGTTTCTATGAGCAGTTCTTC. Protein sequence: CASSPSGLAGFYEQFF. The chain combines TRBV28 with TRBJ2-1, with 11 bases aligning to TRBD2. This CDR3 has 16 residues. The ends lost 6 bases at V and 8 bases at J; junction bases unmatched: 12. Germline V CDR1 and CDR2: MDHEN, SYDVKM.

Only a few counts were recorded for this clonotype. The V call is TRBV28, the J call TRBJ2-3; no clear D. The V and J ends lost 5 bases and 6 bases respectively, with 9 bases between them. Germline loops: CDR1 MDHEN, CDR2 SYDVKM. This CDR3 has 12 residues. The CDR3 sequence is CASSQKRDTQYF. Here the CDR3 DNA reads TGTGCCAGCAGTCAGAAGAGGGATACGCAGTATTTT.

The CDR3 DNA is TGTGCCAGCAGCTCCTGGACCCCGCCAGATACGCAGTATTTT. It specifies CASSSWTPPDTQYF. This chain links TRBV5-4 with TRBJ2-3; D is uncertain. This CDR3 is built from 14 residues. Germline V CDR1 and CDR2: SGHNT, YYREEE (reference sequence). V lost 3 bases and J 4 bases, leaving 12 bases between the germline ends.

CDR3 coding DNA: TGTGCCAGCAGCTGGGGAATTCTGGGGAACACTGAAGCTTTCTTT. It encodes CASSWGILGNTEAFF. The chain has TRBV5-5 and TRBJ1-1, with D hard to call. V was shortened by 3 bases and J by 1 base, with 13 bases between the two germline ends. The CDR3 spans 15 residues. The V gene's germline CDR1 is SGHKS and CDR2 YYEKEE (reference sequence).

This clonotype appeared many times. This chain links TRBV7-9 with TRBJ2-1; weak D call: TRBD2 (5 bases). The CDR3 has 15 amino acids. Looked up from germline, CDR1 is SEHNR and CDR2 is FQNEAQ (reference sequence). V lost 0 bases and J 8 bases, leaving 14 bases between the germline ends. CDR3 sequence reads: CASSLASLASDEQFF. The CDR3 nucleotides read TGTGCCAGCAGCTTAGCGAGCTTAGCGTCGGATGAGCAGTTCTTC.

Many counts were recorded for this clonotype. The chain uses TRBV11-3 and TRBJ2-4; D is undetermined. Trimming cost V 3 bases and J 1 base, with 28 bases left between them. Germline CDR1 SGHNT, CDR2 YENEEA. CDR3 length equals 21 residues. CDR3 region: CASSFWGPRGIPWLAKNIQYF. As DNA, the CDR3 is TGTGCCAGCAGCTTTTGGGGTCCGAGAGGCATTCCTTGGTTGGCCAAAAACATTCAGTACTTC.

This clonotype appeared many times. The chain carries TRBV12-3 or TRBV12-4 and TRBJ2-2, with 11 bases that match TRBD2. The CDR3 loop spans 14 amino acids. V dropped 7 bases and J dropped 7; count of bases not matched to a gene: 5. The chain's CDR3 is CASTPLAGGGELFF. CDR3 sequence (DNA): TGTGCCAGCACCCCCCTAGCGGGAGGCGGGGAGCTGTTTTTT.

This chain links TRBV5-1 with TRBJ2-7; possible D gene TRBD2, 6 bases. The CDR3 contains 17 residues. Germline loops: CDR1 SGHRS, CDR2 YFSETQ. With 0 bases removed from V and 0 bases from J, the gap between germline ends came to 16 bases. In DNA, the CDR3 is TGCGCCAGCAGCTTGGGATTCAAAGGGACTTACTCCTACGAGCAGTACTTC. As protein: CASSLGFKGTYSYEQYF.

The V gene is TRBV6-5, the J gene TRBJ2-5; 10 bases match TRBD2. Germline V gene lookup returns CDR1 MNHEY and CDR2 SVGAGI. V shed 9 bases, J shed 5 bases, and the junction held 3 bases outside the gene matches. The CDR3 extends over 12 amino acids. The CDR3 DNA follows: TGTGCCAGTAAGACTAGCGGGGAGACCCAGTACTTC. This gives the protein CASKTSGETQYF.

This clonotype occurred a few times. This rearrangement joins TRBV7-2 to TRBJ1-2, with 8 positions matching TRBD1. The CDR3 runs to 13 residues. Germline V gene sequence: CDR1 SGHTA, CDR2 FQGNSA. J was trimmed by 8 bases and V by 5 bases; bases with no gene match: 7. The CDR3 protein is CASSADRVHGYTF. The CDR3 DNA is TGTGCCAGCAGCGCGGACAGGGTGCACGGCTACACCTTC.

This clonotype was found many times. The chain employs TRBV29-1 and TRBJ2-1; 9 bases line up with TRBD2. Germline V CDR1 and CDR2: SQVTM, ANQGSEA. The CDR3 is 14 residues long. J was trimmed by 7 bases and V by 3 bases; bases with no gene match: 7. For the CDR3, the DNA is TGCAGCGTTGAGGGGGCGGGAGGGCTGAATGAGCAGTTCTTC. This sequence encodes CSVEGAGGLNEQFF.

This clonotype has just one count. V is TRBV19 and J is TRBJ2-2; 13 nucleotides align to TRBD2. The CDR3 runs to 17 residues. The germline V gene encodes CDR1 LNHDA and CDR2 SQIVND (reference sequence). V lost 5 bases, J lost 3 bases, and 6 bases stayed unmatched. In DNA form, the CDR3 reads TGTGCCAGTAGTCCAAAGGGACTAGCGGGGTACACCGGGGAGCTGTTTTTT. Residues: CASSPKGLAGYTGELFF.

The chain is built from TRBV7-2 and TRBJ1-1; D is unresolved. The CDR3 extends over 14 amino acids. V was cut by 5 bases and J by 2 bases, with 12 bases left in between. Per the germline V gene, CDR1 is SGHTA and CDR2 is FQGNSA. The CDR3 region is CASSDIPLNTEAFF. CDR3 DNA sequence: TGTGCCAGCAGCGACATTCCCTTAAACACTGAAGCTTTCTTT.

This clonotype was picked up a small number of times. V gene TRBV6-2 or TRBV6-3 combines with J gene TRBJ2-2; 7 nucleotides match TRBD1. The V segment lost 5 bases and the J segment 4 bases; nucleotides outside the gene matches: 4. The CDR3 length is 14 residues. Germline V gives CDR1 MNHEY, CDR2 SVGEGT. The CDR3 loop reads CASSHTGVTGELFF. The CDR3 DNA reads as TGTGCCAGCAGTCATACAGGGGTCACCGGGGAGCTGTTTTTT.

The J gene is TRBJ2-7, the V gene TRBV6-2 or TRBV6-3; 7 bases agree with TRBD2. The junction had 12 bases not matched to a gene; V was cut back by 5 bases and J by 5 bases. Per the germline V gene, CDR1 is MNHEY and CDR2 is SVGEGT. This CDR3 is built from 15 residues. As DNA, the CDR3 is TGTGCCAGCAGTGACCCCGGGAGGTTTGCCCACGAGCAGTACTTC. This sequence encodes CASSDPGRFAHEQYF.

This clonotype was observed a handful of times. This chain uses TRBV29-1 with TRBJ1-1; D gene unclear. The CDR3 contains 14 residues. Trimming removed 6 bases at V and 1 base at J, with 15 bases between. CDR1 and CDR2 (germline): SQVTM, ANQGSEA. As DNA, the CDR3 is TGCAGCGTACGTCTGGTCCAGCCGAACACTGAAGCTTTCTTT. It specifies CSVRLVQPNTEAFF.

The V and J genes are TRBV13 and TRBJ2-7; D is undetermined. This CDR3 spans 15 amino acids. In germline, CDR1 is PRHDT, CDR2 FYEKMQ (reference sequence). V was pared by 2 bases and J by 7 bases, with 18 bases between. This chain's CDR3 is CASSLSGALKWEQYF. The CDR3 DNA reads TGTGCCAGCAGCTTATCGGGCGCCCTAAAGTGGGAGCAGTACTTC.

This clonotype came up a few times. The gene calls are TRBV29-1 and TRBJ2-3, with TRBD1 matching 7 bases. Germline-derived CDR1 and CDR2 are SQVTM and ANQGSEA. This CDR3 comprises 14 residues. Germline trimming cut 4 bases from V and 2 bases from J; bases unmatched to any gene: 6. The CDR3 DNA is TGCAGCGTTGTTGGGGGACAGCCCACAGATACGCAGTATTTT. It yields the protein CSVVGGQPTDTQYF.

This clonotype appeared a few times. The chain couples TRBV12-3 or TRBV12-4 to TRBJ2-6; D call uncertain. This CDR3 comprises 18 residues. Trimming stripped 1 base from V and 0 bases from J, with 13 bases between. The CDR3 loop is CASSLDAGPGSGANVLTF. CDR3 nucleotides: TGTGCCAGCAGTTTAGATGCAGGACCGGGCTCTGGGGCCAACGTCCTGACTTTC.

CDR3 nucleotide sequence: TGTGCCAGCAGCCAAAGGCCAGGGGGCTTTTCACCCCTCCACTTT. Translation: CASSQRPGGFSPLHF. The rearrangement joins TRBV7-2 to TRBJ1-6; 8 positions match TRBD1. The CDR3 loop spans 15 amino acids. V was clipped by 5 bases and J by 9 bases; unmatched bases: 9. The germline CDR1 and CDR2 sequences are SGHTA and FQGNSA.

This clonotype has at least ten counts. The CDR3 sequence: CASRRAGVNYNEQFF. In nucleotides, the CDR3 is TGTGCCAGCAGGAGGGCAGGGGTAAACTACAATGAGCAGTTCTTC. The chain joins TRBV27 to TRBJ2-1, with a tentative D call TRBD1 (6 bases). The germline CDR1 and CDR2 sequences are MNHEY and SMNVEV (reference sequence). This CDR3 contains 15 residues. V was pared by 6 bases and J by 3 bases, with 15 bases between.

This clonotype has a count of ten or more. V gene TRBV9 combines with J gene TRBJ2-1; 15 bases align to TRBD2. V was clipped by 2 bases and J by 4 bases; unmatched bases: 10. Germline CDR1 is SGDLS and CDR2 is YYNGEE. The CDR3 covers 19 residues. CDR3 sequence reads: CASSVRGLAGGIGYNEQFF. The CDR3 DNA is TGTGCCAGCAGCGTCCGAGGACTAGCGGGAGGGATTGGGTACAATGAGCAGTTCTTC.

The chain links TRBV15 to TRBJ2-1, with 7 bases fitting TRBD2. Germline trimming cut 0 bases from V and 0 bases from J; bases unmatched to any gene: 11. CDR1 and CDR2 from the germline V gene are LNHNV and YYDKDF (reference sequence). The CDR3 consists of 19 residues. The CDR3: CATSRDRGVGDPSYNEQFF. The CDR3 bases are TGTGCCACCAGCAGAGATCGGGGGGTAGGGGACCCCTCCTACAATGAGCAGTTCTTC.

This clonotype was seen only a few times. The chain is built from TRBV4-3 and TRBJ1-5; D uncertain. This CDR3 comprises 14 residues. CDR1 is LGHNA, CDR2 YSLEER, per germline. V was clipped by 0 bases and J by 4 bases, with 7 bases between them. The chain's CDR3 is CASSQDPGNQPQHF. The CDR3 nucleotides are TGCGCCAGCAGCCAAGATCCGGGGAATCAGCCCCAGCATTTT.

This clonotype was counted many times. The chain combines TRBV12-3 or TRBV12-4 with TRBJ2-7; D might be TRBD2 (5 bases). Trimming cost V 8 bases and J 6 bases, with 23 bases left between them. This CDR3 region has 15 residues. The CDR3 spells CASLNGFSRTSEQYF. DNA for the CDR3: TGTGCCAGCCTGAACGGGTTTTCGAGAACTAGCGAGCAGTACTTC.

The chain employs TRBV20-1 and TRBJ2-7, with a possible D match to TRBD1 (5 bases). The CDR3 covers 14 residues. Deletions cut 7 bases from V and 4 bases from J, with 20 bases between. The germline CDR1 and CDR2 sequences are DFQATT and SNEGSKA (reference sequence). Here the CDR3 reads CSGATYRKWYEQYF. In DNA, the CDR3 is TGCAGTGGCGCGACCTACAGGAAGTGGTACGAGCAGTACTTC.

In nucleotides, the CDR3 is TGCAGTGCCAGACGACCTGAGGATACTGAAGCTTTCTTT. Its protein is CSARRPEDTEAFF. The chain employs TRBV20-1 and TRBJ1-1, with D unclear. The length of the CDR3 is 13 residues. The germline V and J ends were trimmed by 6 bases and 5 bases, with 16 bases remaining between them. Germline loops: CDR1 DFQATT, CDR2 SNEGSKA (reference sequence).

V and J are TRBV20-1 and TRBJ2-4; 9 bases align to TRBD2. The CDR3 sequence is 17 residues long. CDR1 is DFQATT and CDR2 is SNEGSKA in the germline V gene (reference sequence). Trimming took 5 bases from V and 0 from J; bases not matched to a gene: 11. In DNA form, the CDR3 reads TGCAGTGCTCTCTCGGATAGCGGGAGATCAGCCAAAAACATTCAGTACTTC. Its translation is CSALSDSGRSAKNIQYF.

This clonotype has a handful of counts. The rearrangement uses TRBV6-1 and TRBJ2-3; no clear D gene. This CDR3 spans 14 amino acids. CDR1 is MNHNS, CDR2 SASEGT, per germline. Trimming took 6 bases from V and 2 from J, leaving 12 bases between them. Here the CDR3 DNA reads TGTGCCAGCAGCACTACGCGGACCACAGATACGCAGTATTTT. The encoded protein is CASSTTRTTDTQYF.

A few counts support this clonotype. The chain couples TRBV29-1 to TRBJ1-5, with D perhaps matching TRBD1 (6 bases). The CDR3 has 13 residues. Germline-derived CDR1 and CDR2 are SQVTM and ANQGSEA. V was shortened by 4 bases and J by 3 bases, with 10 bases between the two germline ends. In nucleotides, the CDR3 is TGCAGCGTTGTACAGGGTATCAATCAGCCCCAGCATTTT. This gives the protein CSVVQGINQPQHF.

This clonotype came up a few times. The chain links TRBV11-3 to TRBJ2-1, with D tentatively TRBD1 (6 bases). V was shortened by 0 bases and J by 4 bases, with 16 bases between the two germline ends. Germline values: CDR1 SGHNT, CDR2 YENEEA. The CDR3 is 17 residues long. The CDR3 DNA reads TGTGCCAGCAGCTTAGAGGTTACAGGGACACCTTACAATGAGCAGTTCTTC. Amino acid sequence: CASSLEVTGTPYNEQFF.

This clonotype was picked up a small number of times. J is TRBJ1-2 and V is TRBV3-1; D gene unclear. This CDR3 comprises 17 residues. The germline CDR1 and CDR2 sequences are LGHDT and YNNKEL (reference sequence). Trimming left V 3 bases short and J 8 bases short, with 25 bases between. CDR3 sequence: CASSQVSGSLLLGGYTF. The CDR3 DNA is TGTGCCAGCAGCCAGGTGTCCGGGAGCTTACTCCTCGGGGGCTACACCTTC. Supplemented by reference TRBV3-1 and TRBJ1-2, the full variable domain reads DTAVSQTPKYLVTQMGNDKSIKCEQNLGHDTMYWYKQDSKKFLKIMFSYNNKELIINETVPNRFSPKSPDKAHLNLHINSLELGDSAVYFCASSQVSGSLLLGGYTFGSGTRLTVV.